This T cell receptor beta chain was identified during a study of cytomegalovirus exposure and HLA in healthy donors (dated by TCRdb to 2017 to 2019). At the level of the whole study: According to an earlier analysis of 587 of the donors, some 180 million T cells yielded roughly 110 million unique TCR beta sequences and roughly 280 Gb of sequence data. Several DR-DQ haplotypes were treated as single units for association and clustering because of strong linkage in the cohort. Of the roughly 400 genotyped donors, about 80% fell in the genetic ancestry cluster associated with self-reported Caucasian donors. A separate validation cohort of some 130 different subjects was used in addition to the approximately 610-subject first cohort. An earlier analysis of about 600 of the donors used high-throughput TCR beta sequencing to judge whether each TCR beta V gene segment behaved as functional or pseudogenic. Alongside the repertoire data, information on donor age, sex, ethnicity and CMV serostatus was compiled. Around 300 gigabases of sequencing data and approximately 85 million unique TCR sequences were included in an early release covering under 650 HLA-typed donors. Using immunosequencing, the study profiled T cell repertoires from roughly 650 subjects and related those repertoires to cytomegalovirus serostatus. The later analysis used no new phenotypic data to find candidate immune exposures, relying instead on TCR beta sequences and their occurrence across donors. To predict cytomegalovirus infection status, the study combined high-throughput TCR immunosequencing, statistical association of individual TCRs with disease status, and machine learning. Both class I and class II loci were covered by HLA typing, at four-digit resolution. The study was designed to test whether signatures of past pathogen exposure could be identified by cataloging public T cell receptors. Among 398 genotyped donors of the cohort, an average of roughly 240,000 unique TCR beta nucleotide sequences were sequenced per donor, around 20% of them non-productive. The number of typed donors differed by locus: about 620-640 for A, B, C, DRB1 and DQB1; some 500 for DQA1; some 590 for DPA1; and some 430 for DPB1. Every repertoire in the discovery cohort had been generated on one and the same sequencing platform. A later genetic analysis used genome-wide SNP genotypes for 398 of the 666 donors, treating that subset as a discovery cohort. In a later analysis, previously published TCR beta repertoires from 666 donors were re-analyzed and high-resolution HLA genotyping was added so that TCR occurrence patterns could be studied. The paper as a whole reports these results and caveats: A group of highly shared sequence variants was considered likely to be a technical artifact of the sequencing pipeline. Most TCR sequences were seen in very few donors, while some public TCRs were found in many individuals. Cytomegalovirus status was reported to be diagnosed by the classifier with high specificity and sensitivity in both the original and validation cohorts. Most CMV-associated TCR beta chains appeared to be HLA-restricted in a later analysis, and the HLA associations seemed to be driven largely by CMV exposure. In a later analysis, TCR association rates were found to vary across HLA loci, with the most associated TCRs seen for DRB1 alleles and the fewest for HLA-C alleles. The only immune exposure information available for the cohort was CMV serostatus. According to the authors, the approach could potentially be generalized to other disease states and immunological phenotypes. The cohort was sequenced for TCR beta chains only, and without alpha or paired-chain data the features that could be detected were limited. Roughly uniform sequencing depth across donors was assumed in presence/absence analyses, although this assumption may not hold. According to a later genetic analysis, donors in an Asian-associated ancestry cluster had fewer N-insertions in productive TCRs than the approximately 710-donor mean. Because counts were too low, around 17 rarely observed V segments, including chromosome 9 orphons, were left out of the earlier analysis of roughly 600 of the donors. Assigning TCR associations to individual alleles was difficult when HLA alleles, especially DR and DQ, strongly co-occurred. Three of the identified cytomegalovirus-associated TCR beta chains were confirmed in vitro to be specific for cytomegalovirus antigens. Several of the top co-occurrence clusters appeared to be linked to parvovirus B19, influenza, CMV and Epstein-Barr virus, according to a later analysis. In a later genetic analysis, a missense DCLRE1C variant was associated with V-gene and J-gene trimming of TCR beta chains, and the association was replicated in an independent cohort. In the study, 164 TCR beta chains were listed as associated with cytomegalovirus. At a false discovery rate of 0.05, a later analysis linked 15,000 to 20,000 TCR beta sequences to specific HLA alleles. In an earlier analysis of 587 of the donors, most TCR beta V segments appeared in productive rearrangements about 87% or about 30% of the time, broadly matching IMGT annotations. A later analysis found that HLA-associated TCR beta chains were more clonally expanded and had lower generation probabilities than equally common non-associated chains. A further reported finding was that TCR beta sequences accurately predicted the HLA-A and HLA-B alleles for most subjects in the first cohort. Linkage disequilibrium might explain the correlated functional status among segregating V segments, but an unknown experimental factor could not be ruled out. The 87-base-pair reads could not distinguish some IMGT-functional V segments, including TRBV6-2 and TRBV6-3, so those segments were excluded. HLA typing was unavailable for some donors at each locus, so association tests used only the typed subset.

Comments on this clone: It has no known antigen specificity. Nothing much larger sits one base from this clone, and base qualities are not available.

Between the V and J ends, shortened by 8 bases and 3 bases respectively, the junction contains 17 bases. CDR1 and CDR2 are drawn from the germline V gene: MDHEN, SYDVKM. The CDR3 runs 15 amino acids, cysteine and phenylalanine included. CDR3 DNA only is kept here, 45 bases in frame from base 1. The cohort comprised under 700 healthy bone marrow donors. Cohort members were all nominally healthy when sampled, although unrecorded immune exposures were likely present. The donor tested CMV seropositive, placing the donor among the approximately 290 seropositive members of the cohort. A peripheral blood sample was provided by each donor, and peripheral blood mononuclear cells were used for TCR beta sequencing. The Qiagen DNeasy Blood Extraction Kit was used to extract genomic DNA from the blood cell samples. Library generation was performed with the immunoSEQ multiplex PCR assay. For the multiplex PCR, a mixture combining 60 forward primers for TCR Vbeta segments and 13 reverse primers for TCR Jbeta segments was used. The CDR3 region of rearranged TCR beta genes was amplified from genomic DNA by a multiplex PCR assay. Amplified TCR beta libraries were sequenced as 87-base-pair reads on the Illumina HiSeq System. In the original analysis: A later analysis tallied 75 million to 95 million unique TCR beta chains across the 660 or so repertoires, and around 9.9 million of those chains were shared by two or more donors. To remove PCR and sequencing errors, raw reads were error-corrected and collapsed into unique sequences using a nearest-neighbor algorithm that merged closely related sequences. V, D and J gene segments were assigned by aligning CDR3 sequences to IMGT reference sequences. Each retained sequence needed at least a six-nucleotide match to both a V gene segment and a J gene segment. Rearrangements were classified as productive when the CDR3 lacked stop codons and remained in frame with V and J, and all other rearrangements were classified as non-productive. CDR3 was defined by IMGT convention, running from the second conserved V-encoded cysteine to the conserved J-encoded phenylalanine. The earlier analysis of about 530 of the donors excluded any sequence lacking an unambiguous match to a single V gene segment. An earlier analysis of under 750 of the donors called V segments functional above 56.7% productive rearrangements and segregating when the between-donor standard deviation exceeded 5%. A statistical classification framework was built to diagnose cytomegalovirus status from the catalog of TCR beta chain sequences. A later analysis assigned V and J genes by comparing TCR nucleotide sequences with IMGT/GENE-DB human TR gene sequences. Using the TCRdist pipeline, a later analysis assigned CDR3 sequences along with most-parsimonious VDJ recombination scenarios. A later analysis defined each TCR beta chain by its CDR3 amino acid sequence plus V-gene family, and excluded reads lacking a unique V-gene family. A later analysis removed several hundred highly shared, low-generation-probability nucleotide sequences to deal with suspected cross-contamination and a sequencing artifact. In a later analysis, a clonal expansion index was calculated for each public chain from normalized within-repertoire ranks of inferred template counts. A later analysis computed generation probabilities with a VDJ recombination model fitted to out-of-frame rearrangements, and checked the results against IGoR. In a later analysis, TCR-TCR, TCR-HLA and TCR-CMV co-occurrence was scored with hypergeometric tests, and a repertoire-size bias correction was applied to TCR pairs. A later analysis estimated false discovery rates by permuting HLA or CMV assignments 20 times. A later analysis grouped co-occurring TCRs with DBSCAN, adding TCRdist sequence similarity when clustering within HLA-allele-positive subsets. Repertoires with fewer than 30,000 or more than 120,000 public chains were left out of co-occurrence clustering, as were a handful of repertoires with anomalous nucleotide sharing. As stored in TCRdb, this immuneACCESS dataset retains in-frame rearrangements with V and J assigned. A fraction of the clones does not appear; measured against another copy, unresolved V genes explain less than half of the discrepancy, and the remainder lacks a known reason. The V and J calls and clone size come from that table; D and trimming were worked out from the DNA. Within this sample are 120,000 or so clones, with about 10% of them counted one time only. The ten largest clones take up just over 4.5% of the sample.

This sequence was found in a woman between 18 and 30 years old in good health and CMV-seropositive. Sequencing was performed on PBMCs. The rearrangement joined TRBV28 to TRBJ1-3; a tentative D match to TRBD1 spans 5 bases. CDR3 protein: CASRETATLGNTIYF. The DNA is TGTGCCAGCCGAGAGACAGCAACCCTTGGAAACACCATATATTTT.